The 29 T cell receptor beta chains given below trace back to one sample, sequenced in a study of OX40 agonist ivuxolimab in advanced cancers. The table came from immunoSEQ multiplex PCR; TCRdb's copy has only in-frame clones and leaves some out. The sample includes about 46,000 clones, roughly four fifths of them seen just once. Sequenced material: CD4+ or CD8+ T cells sorted from blood, taken in a trial of the OX40 agonist ivuxolimab. These receptors all stem from an adult with an advanced solid tumor such as melanoma, head and neck, liver or kidney cancer.

The CDR3 sequence is CASSYRGPNEKLFF. The CDR3 DNA is TGTGCCAGCAGCTACAGGGGCCCCAATGAAAAACTGTTTTTT. The chain carries TRBV11-2 and TRBJ1-4, with 7 positions matching TRBD1. The CDR3 totals 14 residues. V trimming: 4 bases; J trimming: 5 bases; junction bases outside the gene matches: 4. Per the germline V gene, CDR1 is SGHAT and CDR2 is FQNNGV.

V is TRBV15 and J is TRBJ2-1; 12 bases align to TRBD1. V lost 1 base to trimming and J lost 8 bases; unmatched junction nucleotides: 12. The CDR3 totals 18 residues. Germline V gene sequence: CDR1 LNHNV, CDR2 YYDKDF (reference sequence). DNA for the CDR3: TGTGCCACCAGCAGAGTCCCCTGGGGGACAGGGGGCAACGATGAGCAGTTCTTC. As protein: CATSRVPWGTGGNDEQFF.

This chain joins TRBV6-6 and TRBJ1-3, with TRBD1 identical over 8 bases. The CDR3 runs to 15 residues. V gave up 2 bases and J gave up 2 bases; unmatched junction bases: 2. Germline V gives CDR1 MNHNY, CDR2 SVGAGI (reference sequence). As DNA, the CDR3 is TGTGCCAGCAGTTACAGGACAGGGCCTGGAAACACCATATATTTT. Protein sequence: CASSYRTGPGNTIYF.

The chain couples TRBV5-8 to TRBJ1-1; no firm D call. The germline gives CDR1 SGHTS, CDR2 YDEGEE. Trimming left V 0 bases short and J 2 bases short, with 5 bases between. This CDR3 comprises 13 residues. This CDR3 is CASSLGLNTEAFF. The CDR3 DNA sequence: TGTGCCAGCAGCTTGGGCCTAAACACTGAAGCTTTCTTT. Variable domain in full (rest from reference TRBV5-8 and TRBJ1-1): EAGVTQSPTHLIKTRGQQATLRCSPISGHTSVYWYQQALGLGLQFLLWYDEGEERNRGNFPPRFSGRQFPNYSSELNVNALELEDSALYLCASSLGLNTEAFFGQGTRLTVV.

The chain combines TRBV29-1 with TRBJ2-2, with a weak D call TRBD1 (6 bases). The CDR3 loop spans 14 amino acids. Germline assignment: CDR1 SQVTM and CDR2 ANQGSEA. The V end was cut by 7 bases, the J end by 4 bases, with 16 bases between. CDR3 bases: TGCAGCGGGAGACAGGCCCCAGGCACCGGGGAGCTGTTTTTT. It specifies CSGRQAPGTGELFF.

In its sample, this clone was seen once. The chain employs TRBV5-5 and TRBJ2-7; D possibly uses TRBD1 or TRBD2 (6 bases each). The CDR3 is 15 residues long. From germline, CDR1 is SGHKS and CDR2 YYEKEE (reference sequence). Deletions cut 2 bases from V and 0 bases from J, with 12 bases between. CDR3 loop: CASSFWGASSYEQYF. For the CDR3, the DNA is TGTGCCAGCAGCTTTTGGGGGGCGAGCTCCTACGAGCAGTACTTC.

The V and J genes are TRBV18 and TRBJ1-2; the match to TRBD1 covers 9 bases. Germline lookup yields CDR1 KGHSH and CDR2 LQKENI. This CDR3 is 19 amino acids long. With 0 bases clipped from V and 3 bases from J, the junction kept 14 bases outside the gene matches. Written as DNA, the CDR3 is TGTGCCAGCTCACCACCGGGATTACAGGGGGCGCATAAAGACTATGGCTACACCTTC. It codes for CASSPPGLQGAHKDYGYTF. Full variable domain (outside the CDR3, taken from reference TRBV18 and TRBJ1-2): NAGVMQNPRHLVRRRGQEARLRCSPMKGHSHVYWYRQLPEEGLKFMVYLQKENIIDESGMPKERFSAEFPKEGPSILRIQQVVRGDSAAYFCASSPPGLQGAHKDYGYTFGSGTRLTVV.

J is TRBJ2-7 and V is TRBV29-1; 7 nucleotides match TRBD2. The CDR3 consists of 11 residues. Germline loops: CDR1 SQVTM, CDR2 ANQGSEA. V trimming: 6 bases; J trimming: 7 bases; junction bases outside the gene matches: 6. CDR3 loop: CSVPGRGEQYF. The CDR3 DNA follows: TGCAGCGTCCCAGGGCGGGGGGAGCAGTACTTC.

The V gene is TRBV4-1, the J gene TRBJ2-1; no definite D call. Germline V gene lookup returns CDR1 MGHRA and CDR2 YSYEKL. Trimming pared 1 base from V and 7 bases from J, leaving 14 bases between. CDR3 length: 15 amino acids. Here the CDR3 reads CASSQADRLFNEQFF. The CDR3 DNA is TGCGCCAGCAGCCAAGCGGACCGCCTCTTTAATGAGCAGTTCTTC.

The chain is built from TRBV19 and TRBJ2-3; TRBD1 might be the D (5 bases). This CDR3 is built from 14 residues. V lost 8 bases and J 2 bases, leaving 14 bases between the germline ends. The germline CDR1 and CDR2 sequences are LNHDA and SQIVND (reference sequence). The DNA for the CDR3 is TGTGCCAGTTCCTTAGAAGGGGACACAGATACGCAGTATTTT. It codes for CASSLEGDTDTQYF. Full variable domain (remainder filled in from reference TRBV19 and TRBJ2-3): DGGITQSPKYLFRKEGQNVTLSCEQNLNHDAMYWYRQDPGQGLRLIYYSQIVNDFQKGDIAEGYSVSREKKESFPLTVTSAQKNPTAFYLCASSLEGDTDTQYFGPGTRLTVL.

The chain couples TRBV19 to TRBJ2-1; a possible D gene is TRBD1 (5 bases). The CDR3 consists of 11 residues. Germline CDR1 reads LNHDA; CDR2 reads SQIVND (reference sequence). Between the trimmed V and J ends, which lost 9 bases and 3 bases, there was a span of 6 bases. CDR3 amino acids: CASRVYNEQFF. The CDR3 DNA is TGTGCCAGCAGGGTCTACAATGAGCAGTTCTTC.

The chain combines TRBV4-3 with TRBJ2-5, with 11 nucleotides matching TRBD2. V dropped 0 bases and J dropped 1; count of bases not matched to a gene: 7. Germline V CDR1 and CDR2: LGHNA, YSLEER. This CDR3 has 18 residues. For the CDR3, the DNA is TGCGCCAGCAGCCAAGAACTTGGGACTAGCGGTGCCCAAGAGACCCAGTACTTC. It yields the protein CASSQELGTSGAQETQYF.

The chain recombines TRBV18 with TRBJ1-2; unclear D gene. V lost 1 base and J 3 bases, leaving 6 bases between the germline ends. The CDR3 has 13 residues. CDR1 KGHSH and CDR2 LQKENI come from the germline V gene. The CDR3 sequence: CASSPLEYYGYTF. The CDR3 DNA reads as TGTGCCAGCTCACCACTCGAGTACTATGGCTACACCTTC.

The DNA for the CDR3 is TGTGCCACCAGCAGAGATCCTCGACAGGGGGCGGACAATGAGCAGTTCTTC. It codes for CATSRDPRQGADNEQFF. The chain is built from TRBV15 and TRBJ2-1; TRBD1 agrees at 10 bases. J gave up 5 bases and V 0 bases, and 7 bases lay outside the gene matches. CDR1 is LNHNV, CDR2 YYDKDF, per germline (reference sequence). The CDR3 runs to 17 residues.

The chain couples TRBV6-1 to TRBJ2-3; TRBD1 matches at 10 bases. Germline CDR1 is MNHNS and CDR2 is SASEGT. The CDR3 is made up of 14 amino acids. V lost 6 bases to trimming and J lost 4 bases; unmatched junction nucleotides: 4. CDR3 sequence: CASRRDRGSDTQYF. The CDR3 region has the DNA TGTGCCAGCAGACGGGACAGGGGCTCAGATACGCAGTATTTT.

The chain carries TRBV7-7 and TRBJ1-5; unclear D gene. Germline CDR1 SSHAT, CDR2 FNYEAQ (reference sequence). Trimming shortened V by 6 bases and J by 2 bases, and 11 bases separated the two germline ends. CDR3 length: 14 amino acids. The CDR3 DNA sequence: TGTGCCAGCAGGACTATATGTGGCAATCAGCCCCAGCATTTT. Residues: CASRTICGNQPQHF.

This sequence joins TRBV11-1 and TRBJ2-2; 7 bases fit TRBD2. V lost 5 bases, J lost 5 bases, and 8 bases stayed unmatched. Germline CDR1 is SGHAT and CDR2 is FQDESV (reference sequence). The CDR3 is made up of 15 amino acids. The CDR3 DNA sequence: TGTGCCAGCAGCCCGGGACTACCGGGGACCGGGGAGCTGTTTTTT. It codes for CASSPGLPGTGELFF.

The chain links TRBV7-2 to TRBJ2-3, with D possibly TRBD1 on 5 matching bases. This CDR3 comprises 13 residues. Trimming took off 2 bases at V and 6 bases at J, with 9 bases between the two ends. CDR1 SGHTA and CDR2 FQGNSA come from the germline V gene. CDR3 bases: TGTGCCAGCAGCTTAAAAAAGGGGGATACGCAGTATTTT. The encoded protein is CASSLKKGDTQYF.

This chain connects TRBV7-6 to TRBJ2-7, with D perhaps being TRBD1 or TRBD2 (5 bases each). This CDR3 has 16 amino acids. CDR1 is SGHVS and CDR2 is FNYEAQ in the germline V gene. Trimming took 5 bases from V and 1 from J, leaving 18 bases between them. The CDR3 region has the DNA TGTGCCAGCAGCCCCGTCTCGGGGCAGGCTTCCTACGAGCAGTACTTC. Its translation is CASSPVSGQASYEQYF. The full variable domain, in which reference TRBV7-6 and TRBJ2-7 provide the parts outside the CDR3, is GAGVSQSPRYKVTKRGQDVALRCDPISGHVSLYWYRQALGQGPEFLTYFNYEAQQDKSGLPNDRFSAERPEGSISTLTIQRTEQRDSAMYRCASSPVSGQASYEQYFGPGTRLTVT.

The chain combines TRBV5-5 with TRBJ2-7; 10 bases match TRBD1. The junction had 9 bases not matched to a gene; V was cut back by 4 bases and J by 5 bases. The CDR3 has 15 amino acids. CDR1 and CDR2 from the germline V gene are SGHKS and YYEKEE (reference sequence). The CDR3 sequence is CASSLRDRGMDEQYF. The CDR3, as DNA: TGTGCCAGCAGCCTTAGGGACAGGGGCATGGACGAGCAGTACTTC.

The rearrangement joins TRBV29-1 to TRBJ2-7, with D perhaps TRBD1 (6 bases). Deletions cut 3 bases from V and 3 bases from J, with 18 bases between. This CDR3 region has 15 residues. Germline V CDR1 and CDR2: SQVTM, ANQGSEA. DNA of the CDR3: TGCAGCGTTGAGTTGCCAGGGGAAAAACTCTACGAGCAGTACTTC. It is translated as CSVELPGEKLYEQYF.

This clone has just a few counts. V gene TRBV2 combines with J gene TRBJ2-7, with 8 nucleotides matching TRBD1. V lost 6 bases and J lost 3; bases outside the gene matches: 10. The CDR3 length is 15 residues. CDR1 and CDR2 (germline): SNHLY, FYNNEI. This CDR3 is CASRWLGTGVYEQYF. The CDR3 DNA sequence: TGTGCCAGCAGGTGGTTGGGGACAGGAGTCTACGAGCAGTACTTC.

J is TRBJ1-5 and V is TRBV15, with D perhaps matching TRBD1 (5 bases). CDR3 length: 14 amino acids. Germline loops: CDR1 LNHNV, CDR2 YYDKDF (reference sequence). Deletions cut 8 bases from V and 1 base from J, with 12 bases between. The CDR3 here is CATSSGISNQPQHF. CDR3 nucleotides: TGTGCCACCTCCTCAGGGATAAGCAATCAGCCCCAGCATTTT.

This sequence joins TRBV20-1 and TRBJ2-6, with unresolved D. This CDR3 comprises 11 residues. V was cut by 5 bases and J by 6 bases, with 5 bases left in between. The germline V gene has CDR1 DFQATT and CDR2 SNEGSKA (reference sequence). The CDR3 DNA sequence: TGCAGTGCTCCTCTGGCCAACGTCCTGACTTTC. Its translation is CSAPLANVLTF.

The gene calls are TRBV28 and TRBJ1-1, with D tentatively TRBD1 (6 bases). Trimming pared 6 bases from V and 3 bases from J, leaving 14 bases between. Looked up from germline, CDR1 is MDHEN and CDR2 is SYDVKM. This CDR3 region has 14 residues. CDR3 sequence reads: CASREGGDYTEAFF. DNA of the CDR3: TGTGCCAGCAGGGAAGGGGGGGACTACACTGAAGCTTTCTTT.

The chain recombines TRBV5-6 with TRBJ2-4; tentatively, D is TRBD1 (6 bases). Trimming pared 0 bases from V and 0 bases from J, leaving 13 bases between. This CDR3 is built from 17 residues. Germline values: CDR1 SGHDT, CDR2 YYEEEE. CDR3 region: CASSLGWGLVAKNIQYF. Here the CDR3 DNA reads TGTGCCAGCAGCTTGGGGTGGGGGCTAGTAGCCAAAAACATTCAGTACTTC.

This clone was picked up one time. The chain couples TRBV14 to TRBJ2-7; no definite D call. Per germline, CDR1 SGHDN and CDR2 FVKESK. This CDR3 is built from 12 residues. V gave up 3 bases and J gave up 7 bases, with 10 bases separating them. The CDR3 DNA is TGTGCCAGCAGCCATTCTCTAGGGGAGCAGTACTTC. Translation: CASSHSLGEQYF.

This clone was picked up a small number of times. This chain uses TRBV11-2 with TRBJ2-1; 7 bases agree with TRBD1. V trimming: 8 bases; J trimming: 10 bases; junction bases outside the gene matches: 14. CDR1 SGHAT and CDR2 FQNNGV come from the germline V gene. The CDR3 totals 14 residues. The DNA of the CDR3 is TGTGCCAGCTGCTGGTCACAAAGGGGGCAGGAGCAGTTCTTC. It translates to CASCWSQRGQEQFF.

The CDR3 nucleotides are TGTGCCAGCGGCGACTGGGCTCCGGATACGCAGTATTTT. Encoded protein: CASGDWAPDTQYF. The chain couples TRBV6-1 to TRBJ2-3; D remains unclear. CDR1 MNHNS and CDR2 SASEGT come from the germline V gene. V shed 8 bases and J shed 6 bases, with 15 bases lying between them. The CDR3 contains 13 residues.